One and the same sample provided the 3 T cell receptor beta chains below, sequenced in a study of T-cell memory formation after mild COVID-19. TCRdb passed the 5' RACE reads through MiXCR, listing each CDR3 protein once. The sample has 350,000 to 450,000 distinct CDR3 sequences; around 28% are singletons. Sequencing was performed on PBMCs or a T cell subset sorted from them (not recorded which). These receptors were obtained from an adult woman who had mild COVID-19 (a few samples of this study predate the infection). Cell type and time point are not known.

The chain recombines TRBV6-5 with TRBJ1-4; weak D call: TRBD1 (5 bases). The CDR3 has 15 amino acids. Between the trimmed V and J ends, which lost 0 bases and 4 bases, there was a span of 9 bases. Germline V gene data show CDR1 as MNHEY and CDR2 as SVGAGI. The CDR3 reads CASSYSAGLNEKLFF. The CDR3 region has the DNA TGTGCCAGCAGTTACTCGGCAGGGCTTAATGAAAAACTGTTTTTT.

V and J are TRBV13 and TRBJ2-7; D uncertain. Germline V gene lookup returns CDR1 PRHDT and CDR2 FYEKMQ (reference sequence). Trimming took off 4 bases at V and 3 bases at J, with 10 bases between the two ends. The CDR3 totals 13 residues. CDR3 region: CASSSKKVYEQYF. The DNA for the CDR3 is TGTGCCAGCAGCTCCAAAAAGGTCTACGAGCAGTACTTC.

The gene calls are TRBV29-1 and TRBJ1-4; D uncertain. CDR3 length: 13 amino acids. V was shortened by 6 bases and J by 4 bases, with 12 bases between the two germline ends. Germline CDR1 SQVTM, CDR2 ANQGSEA. In nucleotides, the CDR3 is TGCAGCGTCGGCGGCCTTTTTAATGAAAAACTGTTTTTT. Translated: CSVGGLFNEKLFF.